Described below is a single TCR beta chain sequence and its context. Assay: immunoSEQ multiplex PCR; the TCRdb copy retains only in-frame clones and omits some. This table holds about 300,000 clones, just over 85% found once. CDR1 is KGHSH and CDR2 is LQKENI in the germline V gene. The length of the CDR3 is 15 residues. V lost 4 bases and J lost 1, with 14 bases in between. These data come from a study of blood T cell repertoires in COVID-19. Study-level background: Sample material is recorded as cDNA or gDNA derived from T cells, B-cell-depleted T cells, or PBMCs.

In terms of age and location, participants ranged from roughly 18 to 100 years and lived in around 22 US areas. Recovery meant two consecutive negative NP/OP PCR tests, professional clearance, or resolved symptoms. The sequence came from a woman aged 18-30 years who had recovered from COVID-19. Material: PBMCs or T cells enriched from blood (not recorded which). This chain links TRBV18 with TRBJ2-7, with D perhaps TRBD1 (5 bases). The CDR3 sequence: CASSRAGPQSYEQYF. In DNA form, the CDR3 reads TGTGCCAGCTCACGGGCAGGGCCACAATCCTACGAGCAGTACTTC.